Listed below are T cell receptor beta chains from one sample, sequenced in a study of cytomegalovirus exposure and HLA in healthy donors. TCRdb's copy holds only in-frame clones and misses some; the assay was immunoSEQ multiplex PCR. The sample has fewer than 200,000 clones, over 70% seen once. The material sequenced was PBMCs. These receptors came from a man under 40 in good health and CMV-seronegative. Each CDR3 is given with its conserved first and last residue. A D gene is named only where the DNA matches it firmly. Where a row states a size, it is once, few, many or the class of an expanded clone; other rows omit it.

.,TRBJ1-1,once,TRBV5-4,TGTGCCAGCAGCTTGGACAAAATGAACACTGAAGCTTTCTTT,CASSLDKMNTEAFF
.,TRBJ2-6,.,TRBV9,TGTGCCAGCAGCGTAGTAAGAGACTCTGGGGCCAACGTCCTGACTTTC,CASSVVRDSGANVLTF
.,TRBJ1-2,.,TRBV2,TGTGCCAGCAGGCTGAATTGGGGGGAAGCTAACTATGGCTACACCTTC,CASRLNWGEANYGYTF
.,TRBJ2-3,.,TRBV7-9,TGTGCCAGCAATCCCGGGGGGCCTAGCACAGATACGCAGTATTTT,CASNPGGPSTDTQYF
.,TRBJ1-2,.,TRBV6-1,TGTGCCAGCAGTGAATTGGAGACGCCTTTAGATGGCTACACCTTC,CASSELETPLDGYTF
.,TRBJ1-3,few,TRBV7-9,TGTGCCAGCAGCTCACTCCGAGGTAGCTCTGGAAACACCATATATTTT,CASSSLRGSSGNTIYF
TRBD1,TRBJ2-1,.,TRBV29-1,TGCAGCGTTGAAATCTGGGACAGGGAAACTCCCTACAATGAGCAGTTCTTC,CSVEIWDRETPYNEQFF
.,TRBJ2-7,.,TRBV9,TGTGCCAGCAGCCCTACCCCCGGGACATCATACGAGCAGTACTTC,CASSPTPGTSYEQYF
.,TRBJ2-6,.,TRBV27,TGTGCCAGCAGTTCTTTGACCTCTGGACAATCTGGGGCCAACGTCCTGACTTTC,CASSSLTSGQSGANVLTF
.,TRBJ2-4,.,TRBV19,TGTGCCAGTAGTAGGGAGAGTCCGGACATTCAGTACTTC,CASSRESPDIQYF
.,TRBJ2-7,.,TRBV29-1,TGCAGCGTTGTCACAACAGGGCAGTACTTC,CSVVTTGQYF
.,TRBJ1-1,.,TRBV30,TGTGCCTGGACTAGGACAGAAGGCACTGAAGCTTTCTTT,CAWTRTEGTEAFF
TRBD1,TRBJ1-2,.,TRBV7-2,TGTGCCAGCAGCTCCTCCGGCAGGGGGGATAGGAGCTACACCTTC,CASSSSGRGDRSYTF
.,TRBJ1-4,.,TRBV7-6,TGTGCCAGCAGCTTAGCGGCAGGGAGGGAAAAACTGTTTTTT,CASSLAAGREKLFF
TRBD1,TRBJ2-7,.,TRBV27,TGTGCCAGCAGTTCCAGGACAGGGGGGCGTCACTCCTACGAGCAGTCCTTC,CASSSRTGGRHSYEQSF
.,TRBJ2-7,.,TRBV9,TGTGCCAGCAGCGCACAGGGTGGCGCCTACGAGCAGTACTTC,CASSAQGGAYEQYF
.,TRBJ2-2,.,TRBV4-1,TGCGCCAGCAGCCAAGTCCAACAGGGAACCGGGGAGCTGTTTTTT,CASSQVQQGTGELFF
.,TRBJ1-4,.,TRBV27,TGTGCCAGCAGCCTTACAAGGGGCTTTGAAAAACTGTTTTTT,CASSLTRGFEKLFF
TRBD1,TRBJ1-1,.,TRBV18,TGTGCCAGCTCACCCAGACAGGGGGCTGAAGCTTTCTTT,CASSPRQGAEAFF
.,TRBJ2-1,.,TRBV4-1,TGCGCCAGCAGCCAATGGTACGGGTCCGGTGAGCAGTTCTTC,CASSQWYGSGEQFF
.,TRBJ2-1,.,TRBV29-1,TGCGGGGGGTGGTGGCGTGAGCAGTTCTTC,CGGWWREQFF
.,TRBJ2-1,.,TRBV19,TGTGCCAGTAGTAATCTACGGGAAATGGGATACAATGAGCAGTTCTTC,CASSNLREMGYNEQFF
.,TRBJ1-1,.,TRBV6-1,TGTGCCAGCAGAGTCGTACACCTGCGGGACACTGAAGCTTTCTTT,CASRVVHLRDTEAFF
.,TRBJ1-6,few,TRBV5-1,TGCGCCAGCTCGTTAGGGGATTATAATTCACCCCTCCACTTT,CASSLGDYNSPLHF
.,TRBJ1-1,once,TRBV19,TGTGCCAGTAGTGGGCGGACAGCCTCCATTGAAGCTTTCTTT,CASSGRTASIEAFF
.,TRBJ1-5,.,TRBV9,TGTGCCAGCAGCGTAGACGGGAGCGGGATTCAGCCCCAGCATTTT,CASSVDGSGIQPQHF
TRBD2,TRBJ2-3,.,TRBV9,TGTGCCAGCAGCGATCGAGCGGGGGGGCTCCCAGATACGCAGTATTTT,CASSDRAGGLPDTQYF
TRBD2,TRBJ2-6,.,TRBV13,TGTGCCAGCAGCGCAGGGACTAGCGGGATCTCTGGGGCCAACGTCCTGACTTTC,CASSAGTSGISGANVLTF
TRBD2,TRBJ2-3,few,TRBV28,TGTGCCAGCAGCTCGCCGGGACTAGCGGGGGGGCCAGATACGCAGTATTTT,CASSSPGLAGGPDTQYF
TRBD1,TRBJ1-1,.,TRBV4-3,TGCGCCAGCAGCCAAGACAATACAGGGGTGGGCACTGAAGCTTTCTTT,CASSQDNTGVGTEAFF
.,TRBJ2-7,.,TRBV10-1,TGCGCCAGCAGTGAGTCTATCTACGAGCAGTACTTC,CASSESIYEQYF
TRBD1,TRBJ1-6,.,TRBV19,TGTGCCACCAGAGGGACAGGGGAAAATTCACCCCTCCACTTT,CATRGTGENSPLHF
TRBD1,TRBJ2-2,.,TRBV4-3,TGCGCCAGCAGCCAAGATAGGGGGCACCAGAACACCGGGGAGCTGTTTTTT,CASSQDRGHQNTGELFF
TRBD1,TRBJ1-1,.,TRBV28,TGTGCCAGCAGGGGACAGGGGGCTCCGAACACTGAAGCTCTCTTT,CASRGQGAPNTEALF
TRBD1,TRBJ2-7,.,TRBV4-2,TGTGCCAGCAGCCAACTAACCGGGACAGGGGGCGCCGAGCAGTACTTC,CASSQLTGTGGAEQYF
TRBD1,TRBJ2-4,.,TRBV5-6,TGTGCCAGCAGGGGGACAGCCAGAGCCAAAAACATTCAGTACTTC,CASRGTARAKNIQYF
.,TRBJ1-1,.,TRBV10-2,TGCGCCAGCAGTGGACAAGCGAACACTGAAGCTTTCTTT,CASSGQANTEAFF
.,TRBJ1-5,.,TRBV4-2,TGTGCCAGCAGCCAGGCAATCGAGGCTAATCAGCCCCAGCATTTT,CASSQAIEANQPQHF
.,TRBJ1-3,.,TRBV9,TGTGCCAGCAGCGTAGGGGGGGGCAGTACCTCTGGAAACACCATATATTTT,CASSVGGGSTSGNTIYF
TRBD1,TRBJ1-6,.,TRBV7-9,TGTGCCAGCAGCCATGGGGACAGGGTGGGATCACCCCTCCACTTT,CASSHGDRVGSPLHF
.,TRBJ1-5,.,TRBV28,TGTGCCAGCAGTTTTGCGGCCCATTATCAGCCCCAGCATTTT,CASSFAAHYQPQHF
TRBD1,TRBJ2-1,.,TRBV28,TGTGCCAGCAGATCCTGGGACAGGGTCTTGAATGAGCAGTTCTTC,CASRSWDRVLNEQFF
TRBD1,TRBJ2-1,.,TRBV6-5,TGTGCCAGCAGTTCTGCCAGGGGGCGCAGGGATGAGCAGTTCTTC,CASSSARGRRDEQFF
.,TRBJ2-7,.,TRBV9,TGTGCCAGCAGCCCGGGGAGCGGGTACGAGCAGTACTTC,CASSPGSGYEQYF
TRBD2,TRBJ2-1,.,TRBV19,TGTGCCAGTAGGACTAGCGGGACAACCAATGAGCAGTTCTTC,CASRTSGTTNEQFF
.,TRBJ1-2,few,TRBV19,TGTGCCAGTAGGACAGAGAACTATGGCTACACCTTC,CASRTENYGYTF
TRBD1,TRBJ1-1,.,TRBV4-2,TGTGCCAGCAGCCGGTACCAGGGGGACACTGAAGCTTTCTTT,CASSRYQGDTEAFF
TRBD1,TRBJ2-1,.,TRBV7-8,TGTGCCAGCAGCCTTCCGGGACAGGGTTACAATGAGCAGTTCTTC,CASSLPGQGYNEQFF
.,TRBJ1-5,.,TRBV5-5,TGTGCCAGCAGCTTGGGGGCAGGGTATCAGCCCCAGCATTTT,CASSLGAGYQPQHF